What follows is one TCR beta chain and its context. A junction boundary mismatches the germline segment, possibly from a read error. Data came from immunoSEQ multiplex PCR; TCRdb stores just in-frame clones and leaves some out. The table has roughly 180,000 clones, 83% seen once. This specimen belongs to a study of blood T cell repertoires in COVID-19. This CDR3 contains 19 residues. In germline, CDR1 is SGHTA, CDR2 FQGTGA. Sequenced sample: PBMCs or T cells enriched from blood (not recorded which). The gene calls are TRBV7-3 and TRBJ2-1, with a weak D call TRBD2 (7 bases). This clonotype originated in a woman aged 45-65 years in a cohort exposed to, infected with or recovered from COVID-19 (not recorded which). The CDR3 bases are TGTGCCAGCAGCTTAAAGGGGGGGAGTAGCGGAAGCTCCCACAATGAGCAGTTCTTC. This translates into CASSLKGGSSGSSHNEQFF. Together with reference TRBV7-3 and TRBJ2-1, the CDR3 gives the full variable domain: GAGVSQTPSNKVTEKGKYVELRCDPISGHTALYWYRQSLGQGPEFLIYFQGTGAADDSGLPNDRFFAVRPEGSVSTLKIQRTERGDSAVYLCASSLKGGSSGSSHNEQFFGPGTRLTVL.